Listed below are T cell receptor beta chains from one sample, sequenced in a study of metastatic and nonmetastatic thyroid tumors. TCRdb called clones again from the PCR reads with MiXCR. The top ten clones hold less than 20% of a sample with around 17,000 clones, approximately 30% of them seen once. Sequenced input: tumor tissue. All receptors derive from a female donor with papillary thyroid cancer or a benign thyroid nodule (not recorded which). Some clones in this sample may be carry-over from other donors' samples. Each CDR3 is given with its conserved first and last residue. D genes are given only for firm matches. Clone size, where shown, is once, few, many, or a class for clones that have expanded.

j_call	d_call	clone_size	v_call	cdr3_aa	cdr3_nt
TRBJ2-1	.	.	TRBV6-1	CASSVESGDYNEQFF	TGTGCCAGCAGTGTAGAAAGCGGAGATTACAATGAGCAGTTCTTC
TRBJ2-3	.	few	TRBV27	CASSWRGMDTDTQYF	TGTGCCAGCAGTTGGCGCGGGATGGACACAGATACGCAGTATTTT
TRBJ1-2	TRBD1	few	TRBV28	CASCQVRTGGTYGYTF	TGTGCCAGCTGTCAAGTTCGGACAGGGGGCACCTATGGCTACACCTTC
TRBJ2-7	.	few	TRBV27	CASSSDGHSYEQYF	TGTGCCAGCAGTTCTGATGGTCACTCCTACGAGCAGTACTTC
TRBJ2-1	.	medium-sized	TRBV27	CASSYSTNSAEQFF	TGTGCCAGCAGTTACTCGACCAACTCCGCGGAGCAGTTCTTC
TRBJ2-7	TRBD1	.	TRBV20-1	CSAPRTDRDTYEQYF	TGCAGTGCTCCCCGGACCGACAGGGACACCTACGAGCAGTACTTC
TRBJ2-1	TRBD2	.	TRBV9	CASSRVRGAGGTYEQFF	TGTGCCAGCAGCCGCGTAAGGGGAGCGGGAGGGACCTATGAGCAGTTCTTC
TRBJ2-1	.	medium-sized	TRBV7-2	CASSLEMGNEQFF	TGTGCCAGCAGCTTAGAAATGGGGAATGAGCAGTTCTTC
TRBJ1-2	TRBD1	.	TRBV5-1	CASSPRTGASPYYGYTF	TGCGCCAGCAGCCCAAGGACAGGGGCCTCTCCCTATTATGGCTACACCTTC
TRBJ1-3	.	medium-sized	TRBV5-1	CASSLEGHSGNTIYF	TGCGCCAGCAGTTTGGAGGGACACTCTGGAAACACCATATATTTT
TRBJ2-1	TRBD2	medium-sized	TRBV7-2	CASSWGGGQQFF	TGTGCCAGCAGCTGGGGGGGTGGTCAGCAGTTCTTC
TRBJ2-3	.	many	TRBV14	CASSHVTLGLGADTQYF	TGTGCCAGCAGCCATGTGACCTTGGGACTTGGAGCAGATACGCAGTATTTT
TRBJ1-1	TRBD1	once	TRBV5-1	CASSLAGQMNTEAFF	TGCGCCAGCAGCTTGGCGGGACAGATGAACACTGAAGCTTTCTTT
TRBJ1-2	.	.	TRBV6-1	CASSDGGGQGYTF	TGTGCCAGCAGTGACGGGGGGGGCCAGGGCTACACCTTC
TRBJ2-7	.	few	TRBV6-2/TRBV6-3	CASSYPLSGDEQYF	TGTGCCAGCAGTTACCCACTATCGGGAGACGAGCAGTACTTC
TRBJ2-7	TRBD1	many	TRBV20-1	CSARGPRGRYEQYF	TGCAGTGCTAGAGGACCCAGGGGGCGCTACGAGCAGTACTTC
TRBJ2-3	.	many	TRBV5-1	CASSLGAGERADTQYF	TGCGCCAGCAGCTTAGGGGCAGGGGAACGGGCAGATACGCAGTATTTT
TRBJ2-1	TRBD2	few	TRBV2	CARLAGEGGSEQFF	TGTGCCAGACTAGCGGGAGAGGGGGGAAGTGAGCAGTTCTTC
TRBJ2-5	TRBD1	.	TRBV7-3	CASSHRGQETQYF	TGTGCCAGCAGCCACAGGGGGCAAGAGACCCAGTACTTC
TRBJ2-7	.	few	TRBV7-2	CASSQGGYYEQYF	TGTGCCAGCAGCCAGGGGGGTTATTACGAGCAGTACTTC
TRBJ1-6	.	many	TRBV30	CAWSASGDSPLHF	TGTGCCTGGAGTGCCTCGGGGGATTCACCCCTCCACTTT
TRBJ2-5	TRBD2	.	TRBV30	CATPAAAGGRETQYF	TGCGCCACCCCCGCAGCAGCGGGAGGTCGAGAGACCCAGTACTTC
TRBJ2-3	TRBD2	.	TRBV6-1	CASSNHLAGWDTQYF	TGTGCCAGCAGCAACCATCTAGCGGGGTGGGATACGCAGTATTTT
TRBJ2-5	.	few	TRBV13	CASSSETGGETQYF	TGTGCCAGCAGCTCCGAAACAGGTGGGGAGACCCAGTACTTC
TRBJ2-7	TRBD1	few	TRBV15	CASSENRGEQYF	TGTGCCAGCAGTGAAAACAGGGGCGAGCAGTACTTC
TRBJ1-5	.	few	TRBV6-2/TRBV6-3	CASRMGGQYSNQPQHF	TGTGCCAGCAGGATGGGCGGACAGTATAGCAATCAGCCCCAGCATTTT
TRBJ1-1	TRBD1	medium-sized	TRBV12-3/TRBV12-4	CASSAGQGAGAFF	TGTGCCAGCAGTGCGGGACAGGGTGCCGGGGCTTTCTTT
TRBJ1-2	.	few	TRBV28	CASSYQGTRRKYTF	TGTGCCAGCAGTTACCAGGGGACCCGACGAAAGTACACCTTC
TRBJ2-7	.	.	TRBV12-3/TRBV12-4	CASSLSAGTLDEQYF	TGTGCCAGCAGCTTAAGTGCGGGGACCCTCGACGAGCAGTACTTC
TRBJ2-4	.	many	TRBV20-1	CSAMGVWAKNIQYF	TGCAGTGCGATGGGGGTATGGGCCAAAAACATTCAGTACTTC
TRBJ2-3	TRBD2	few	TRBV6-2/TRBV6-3	CASSPRAGVTDTQYF	TGTGCCAGCAGTCCCCGAGCGGGAGTGACAGATACGCAGTATTTT
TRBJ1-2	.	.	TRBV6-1	CASSEKQGRVSNYGYTF	TGTGCCAGCAGTGAAAAGCAGGGACGGGTCTCTAACTATGGCTACACCTTC
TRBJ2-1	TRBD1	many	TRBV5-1	CASEARGQGHNEQFF	TGCGCCAGCGAGGCTAGGGGACAGGGTCACAATGAGCAGTTCTTC
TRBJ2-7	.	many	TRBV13	CASAESSATFVQYF	TGTGCCAGCGCGGAGTCCTCGGCAACCTTCGTGCAGTACTTC
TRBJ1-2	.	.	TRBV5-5	CASSLGTRGRYCYTF	TGTGCCAGCAGCTTAGGGACGCGAGGACGCTATTGCTACACCTTC
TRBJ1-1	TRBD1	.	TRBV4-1	CASSIQGVVTEAFF	TGCGCCAGCAGCATTCAGGGGGTAGTCACTGAAGCTTTCTTT
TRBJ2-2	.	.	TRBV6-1	CASRTGNTGELFF	TGTGCCAGCAGAACAGGGAACACCGGTGAGCTGTTTTTT
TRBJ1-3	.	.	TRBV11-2	CASSPAVGGNTIYF	TGTGCCAGCAGCCCAGCGGTGGGCGGAAACACCATATATTTT
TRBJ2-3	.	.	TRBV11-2	CASSTGLLYSTDTQYF	TGTGCCAGCAGCACCGGACTATTATATAGCACAGATACGCAGTATTTT
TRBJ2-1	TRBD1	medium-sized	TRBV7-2	CASTVETGGWNEQFF	TGTGCCAGCACAGTTGAGACAGGGGGCTGGAATGAGCAGTTCTTC
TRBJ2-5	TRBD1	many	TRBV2	CASMGQGRETQYF	TGTGCCAGCATGGGACAGGGGAGAGAGACCCAGTACTTC
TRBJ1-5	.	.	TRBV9	CASSSDVGSNQPQHF	TGTGCCAGCAGCTCCGATGTGGGGAGCAATCAGCCCCAGCATTTT
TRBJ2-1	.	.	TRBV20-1	CSARDWDQDTRYNEQFF	TGCAGTGCTAGAGACTGGGACCAGGATACTCGCTACAATGAGCAGTTCTTC
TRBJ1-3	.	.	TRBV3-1	CASSQDLGSNTIYF	TGTGCCAGCAGCCAAGATTTGGGGAGTAACACCATATATTTT
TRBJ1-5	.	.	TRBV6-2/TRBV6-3	CASSYNPHPQHF	TGTGCCAGCAGTTACAATCCCCATCCCCAGCATTTT
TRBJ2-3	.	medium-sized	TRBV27	CASREIGRADTQYF	TGTGCCAGCAGGGAGATTGGGCGGGCAGATACGCAGTATTTT
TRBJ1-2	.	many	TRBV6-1	CASSTYGYTF	TGTGCCAGCAGTACTTATGGCTACACCTTC
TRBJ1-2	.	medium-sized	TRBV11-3	CASSIIFSLANTF	TGTGCCAGCAGCATAATCTTTAGTTTGGCTAACACCTTC
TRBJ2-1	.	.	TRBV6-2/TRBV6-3	CASSYSTENEKFF	TGTGCCAGCAGTTACTCAACGGAGAATGAGAAGTTCTTC
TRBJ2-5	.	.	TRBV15	CATNSRATTLGTQYF	TGTGCCACAAATAGCCGGGCCACCACCCTTGGGACCCAGTACTTC
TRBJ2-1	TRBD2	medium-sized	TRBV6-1	CASSRLAGAPREQFF	TGTGCCAGCAGCCGACTAGCGGGAGCGCCCCGTGAGCAGTTCTTC
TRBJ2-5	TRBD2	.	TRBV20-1	CSAREMRGSGGGQETQYF	TGCAGTGCTAGAGAGATGAGGGGAAGCGGGGGAGGGCAAGAGACCCAGTACTTC
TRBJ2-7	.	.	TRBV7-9	CASSLVGYEQYF	TGTGCCAGCAGCTTAGTTGGCTACGAGCAGTACTTC
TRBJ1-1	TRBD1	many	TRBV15	CATSRDGTDTEAFF	TGTGCCACCAGCAGAGATGGGACAGACACTGAAGCTTTCTTT
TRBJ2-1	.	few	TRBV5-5	CASSLEGNVGNEQFF	TGTGCCAGCAGCTTGGAGGGGAATGTGGGAAATGAGCAGTTCTTC